The 5 T cell receptor beta chains reported below all come from one sample, sequenced in a study of T cell repertoires in cytomegalovirus infection (dated by TCRdb to about 2019). The instrument was an Illumina HiSeq 1500. TCRdb applied fastp at Q25 and MiXCR to the public reads, then kept only in-frame beta chains. When rows share a CDR3 protein, they turn into one entry using the most common DNA and genes. Counted in this sample were almost 500,000 distinct CDR3 sequences; approximately 11% of them appeared once. The ten top clones hold 10% to 13% of the sample. The sample comprised PBMCs. The receptors stem from a human donor in good health (CMV status not recorded). Some clones in this sample may be carry-over from other donors' samples.

This clonotype turned up a few times. The CDR3 reads CASTLRGTGELFF. For the CDR3, the DNA is TGTGCCAGCACCCTCAGGGGGACCGGGGAGCTGTTTTTT. The genes are TRBV7-6 and TRBJ2-2; 7 nucleotides match TRBD1. V trimming: 7 bases; J trimming: 5 bases; junction bases outside the gene matches: 4. CDR3 size: 13 residues. Germline V gives CDR1 SGHVS, CDR2 FNYEAQ.

This clonotype occurred a few times. The V gene is TRBV20-1, the J gene TRBJ2-5; TRBD2 agrees at 13 bases. The germline CDR1 and CDR2 sequences are DFQATT and SNEGSKA (reference sequence). This CDR3 contains 16 residues. V trimming: 0 bases; J trimming: 5 bases; junction bases outside the gene matches: 6. CDR3 nucleotide sequence: TGCAGTGCTAGAGATTGGACTAGCGGGAGTCTCGAGACCCAGTACTTC. Protein sequence: CSARDWTSGSLETQYF.

This clonotype was counted ten times or more. The chain recombines TRBV6-1 with TRBJ1-2; D may be TRBD1 (5 bases). The CDR3 extends over 12 amino acids. The germline V gene has CDR1 MNHNS and CDR2 SASEGT. CDR3: CGIGEPDYGYTF. In DNA, the CDR3 is TGTGGGATAGGGGAGCCGGACTATGGCTACACCTTC.

CDR3 nucleotides: TGTGCCAGCAGCGAGGCGCAGGCAGGGCGCTATGGCTACACCTTC. It is translated as CASSEAQAGRYGYTF. This chain connects TRBV3-1 to TRBJ1-2, with D perhaps matching TRBD1 (5 bases). V lost 5 bases and J 4 bases, leaving 17 bases between the germline ends. This CDR3 has 15 residues. CDR1 is LGHDT, CDR2 YNNKEL, per germline (reference sequence).

This clonotype was detected ten times or more. CDR3 region: CASSYPEGETQYF. The CDR3 bases are TGTGCCAGCAGCTATCCTGAGGGGGAGACCCAGTACTTC. The chain employs TRBV6-5 and TRBJ2-5; D assignment may be TRBD1 or TRBD2 (5 bases each). The germline V gene has CDR1 MNHEY and CDR2 SVGAGI. This CDR3 comprises 13 residues. Trimming cost V 6 bases and J 5 bases, with 13 bases left between them.